This TCR beta chain appears in the sequencing data of a study of T cell responses to AZD1222 COVID-19 vaccine. The CDR3 loop spans 13 amino acids. In germline, CDR1 is LGHDT, CDR2 YNNKEL (reference sequence). Trimming removed 6 bases from V and 12 bases from J; junction bases left unmatched: 9. Generated by immunoSEQ multiplex PCR, the TCRdb table keeps only in-frame clones and is missing some. The sample includes 80,000 to 100,000 clones, around nine tenths of them seen just once. This sequence originates from an adult in good health. V and J are TRBV3-1 (or the pseudogene TRBV3-2) and TRBJ1-4; 8 bases fit TRBD1. Material: peripheral blood, obtained on day 0 of AZD1222 vaccination. As DNA, the CDR3 is TGTGCCAGCAGTAGGGGACAGGCCCGTGAACTGTTTTTT. It is translated as CASSRGQARELFF.